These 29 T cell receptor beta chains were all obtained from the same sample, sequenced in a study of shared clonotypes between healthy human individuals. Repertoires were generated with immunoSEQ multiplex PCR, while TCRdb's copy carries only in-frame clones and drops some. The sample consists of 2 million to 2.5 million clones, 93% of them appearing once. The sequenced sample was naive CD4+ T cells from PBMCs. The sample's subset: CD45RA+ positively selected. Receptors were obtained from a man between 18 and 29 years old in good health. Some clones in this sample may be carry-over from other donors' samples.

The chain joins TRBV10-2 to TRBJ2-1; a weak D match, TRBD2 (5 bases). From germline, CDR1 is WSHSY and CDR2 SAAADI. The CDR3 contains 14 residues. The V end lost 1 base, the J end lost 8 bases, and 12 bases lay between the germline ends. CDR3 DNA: TGCGCCAGCAGTGAGTGGCTAGCCTCGGATGAGCAGTTCTTC. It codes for CASSEWLASDEQFF.

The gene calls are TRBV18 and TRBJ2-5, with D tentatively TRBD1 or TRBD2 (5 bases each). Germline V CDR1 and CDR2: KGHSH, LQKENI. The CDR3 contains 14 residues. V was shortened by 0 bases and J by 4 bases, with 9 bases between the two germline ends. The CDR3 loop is CASSPPGTAETQYF. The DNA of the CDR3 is TGTGCCAGCTCACCACCAGGGACGGCAGAGACCCAGTACTTC.

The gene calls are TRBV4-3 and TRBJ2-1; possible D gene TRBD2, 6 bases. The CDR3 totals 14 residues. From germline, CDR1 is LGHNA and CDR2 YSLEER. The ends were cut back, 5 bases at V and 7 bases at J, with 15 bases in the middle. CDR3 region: CASSSRLVQNEQFF. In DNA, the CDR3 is TGCGCCAGCAGCTCACGACTAGTACAAAATGAGCAGTTCTTC.

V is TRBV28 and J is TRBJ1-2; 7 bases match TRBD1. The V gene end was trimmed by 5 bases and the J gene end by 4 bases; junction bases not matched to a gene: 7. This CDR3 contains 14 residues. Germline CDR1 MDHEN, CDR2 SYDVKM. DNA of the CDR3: TGTGCCAGCAGTACCGAGGGGGCCTTCTATGGCTACACCTTC. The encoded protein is CASSTEGAFYGYTF.

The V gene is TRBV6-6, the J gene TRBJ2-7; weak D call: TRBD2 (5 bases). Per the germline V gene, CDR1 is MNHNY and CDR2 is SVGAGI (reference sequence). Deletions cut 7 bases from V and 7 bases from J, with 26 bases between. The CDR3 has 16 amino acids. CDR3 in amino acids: CASTPRDPEDLSEQYF. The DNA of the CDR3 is TGTGCCAGCACCCCGAGGGATCCGGAAGATTTATCGGAGCAGTACTTC.

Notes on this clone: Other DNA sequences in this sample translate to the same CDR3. The CDR3 region is CASSPTGKETQYF. For the CDR3, the DNA is TGTGCCAGCTCACCAACAGGGAAAGAGACCCAGTACTTC. The chain uses TRBV18 and TRBJ2-5, with a weak D call TRBD1 (6 bases). This CDR3 region has 13 residues. CDR1 and CDR2 (germline): KGHSH, LQKENI. Trimming shortened V by 2 bases and J by 3 bases, and 7 bases separated the two germline ends. Full variable domain (rest looked up from reference TRBV18 and TRBJ2-5): NAGVMQNPRHLVRRRGQEARLRCSPMKGHSHVYWYRQLPEEGLKFMVYLQKENIIDESGMPKERFSAEFPKEGPSILRIQQVVRGDSAAYFCASSPTGKETQYFGPGTRLLVL.

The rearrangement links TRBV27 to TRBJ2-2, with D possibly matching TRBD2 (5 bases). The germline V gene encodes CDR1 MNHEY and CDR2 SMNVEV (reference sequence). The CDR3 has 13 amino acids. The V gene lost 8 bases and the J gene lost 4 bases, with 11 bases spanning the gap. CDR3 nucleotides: TGTGCCAGCGCTAGGAGGAGCACCGGGGAGCTGTTTTTT. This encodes CASARRSTGELFF.

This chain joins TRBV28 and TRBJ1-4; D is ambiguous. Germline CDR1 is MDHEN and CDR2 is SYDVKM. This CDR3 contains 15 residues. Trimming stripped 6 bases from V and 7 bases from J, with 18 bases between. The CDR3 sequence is CASSPPAAAAEKLFF. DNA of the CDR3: TGTGCCAGCAGCCCACCGGCCGCGGCGGCTGAAAAACTGTTTTTT.

The CDR3 here is CASSFRGVFLNQPQHF. CDR3 nucleotide sequence: TGCGCCAGCAGTTTTAGGGGCGTTTTCCTCAATCAGCCCCAGCATTTT. The chain has TRBV23-1 and TRBJ1-5, with a possible D match to TRBD1 (5 bases). TRBV23-1 is filed as an ORF, its function uncertain. The length of the CDR3 is 16 residues. Trimming removed 5 bases at V and 3 bases at J, with 17 bases between.

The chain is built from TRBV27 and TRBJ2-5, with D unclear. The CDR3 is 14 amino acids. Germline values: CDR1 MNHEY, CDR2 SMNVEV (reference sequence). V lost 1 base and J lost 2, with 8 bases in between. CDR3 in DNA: TGTGCCAGCAGTTTATTGGCAGGACAAGAGACCCAGTACTTC. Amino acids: CASSLLAGQETQYF.

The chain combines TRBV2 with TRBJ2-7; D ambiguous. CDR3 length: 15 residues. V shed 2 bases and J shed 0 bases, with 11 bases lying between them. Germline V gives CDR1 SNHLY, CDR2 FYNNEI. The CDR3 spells CASSERALSSYEQYF. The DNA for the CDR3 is TGTGCCAGCAGTGAAAGGGCCCTAAGCTCCTACGAGCAGTACTTC.

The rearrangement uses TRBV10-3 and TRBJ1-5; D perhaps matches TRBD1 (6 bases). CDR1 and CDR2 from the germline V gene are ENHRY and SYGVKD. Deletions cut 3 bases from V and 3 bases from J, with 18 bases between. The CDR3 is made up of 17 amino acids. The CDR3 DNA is TGTGCCATCAGTGATGACCCCCAGGGGAGACCCAATCAGCCCCAGCATTTT. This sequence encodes CAISDDPQGRPNQPQHF.

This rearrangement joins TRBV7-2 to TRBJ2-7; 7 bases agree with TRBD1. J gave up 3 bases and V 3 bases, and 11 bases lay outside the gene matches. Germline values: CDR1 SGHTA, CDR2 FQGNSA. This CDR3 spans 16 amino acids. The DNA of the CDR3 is TGTGCCAGCAGCTTGGCCGGGGTGACAGGGCGCTACGAGCAGTACTTC. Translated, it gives CASSLAGVTGRYEQYF.

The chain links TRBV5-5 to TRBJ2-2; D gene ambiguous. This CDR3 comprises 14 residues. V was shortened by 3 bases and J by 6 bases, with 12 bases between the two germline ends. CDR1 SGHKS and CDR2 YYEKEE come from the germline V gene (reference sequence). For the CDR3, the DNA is TGTGCCAGCAGCTACGCGATAGACTCCGGGGAGCTGTTTTTT. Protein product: CASSYAIDSGELFF.

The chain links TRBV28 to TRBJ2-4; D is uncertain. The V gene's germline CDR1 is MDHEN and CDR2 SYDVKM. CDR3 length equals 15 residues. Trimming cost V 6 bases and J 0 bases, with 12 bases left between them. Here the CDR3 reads CASSGPELAKNIQYF. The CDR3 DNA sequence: TGTGCCAGCAGCGGCCCCGAACTAGCCAAAAACATTCAGTACTTC.

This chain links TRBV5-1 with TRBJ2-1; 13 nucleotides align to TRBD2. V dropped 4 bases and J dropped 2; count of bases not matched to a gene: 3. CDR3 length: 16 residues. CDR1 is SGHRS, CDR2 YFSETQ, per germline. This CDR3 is CASSPGLAGAYNEQFF. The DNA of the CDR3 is TGCGCCAGCAGCCCTGGACTAGCGGGAGCCTACAATGAGCAGTTCTTC.

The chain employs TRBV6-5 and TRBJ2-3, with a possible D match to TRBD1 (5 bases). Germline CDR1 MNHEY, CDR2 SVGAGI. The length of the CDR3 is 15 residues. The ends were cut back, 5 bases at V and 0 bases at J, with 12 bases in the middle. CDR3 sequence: CASSRRQPSTDTQYF. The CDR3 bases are TGTGCCAGCAGTCGCCGACAGCCTAGCACAGATACGCAGTATTTT.

CDR3 coding DNA: TGTGCCAGCTCACTAAACTTACAGGGGAACACTGAAGCTTTCTTT. Translated, it gives CASSLNLQGNTEAFF. The chain combines TRBV18 with TRBJ1-1; the D gene is possibly TRBD1 (6 bases). V dropped 4 bases and J dropped 1 base, with 13 bases sitting between them. This CDR3 is built from 15 residues. The germline V gene encodes CDR1 KGHSH and CDR2 LQKENI.

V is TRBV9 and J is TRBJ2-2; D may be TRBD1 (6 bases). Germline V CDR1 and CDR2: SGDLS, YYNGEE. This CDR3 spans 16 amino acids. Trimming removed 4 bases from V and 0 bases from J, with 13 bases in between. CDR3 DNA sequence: TGTGCCAGCAGCAAGGCGGACAGTCCGAACACCGGGGAGCTGTTTTTT. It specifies CASSKADSPNTGELFF.

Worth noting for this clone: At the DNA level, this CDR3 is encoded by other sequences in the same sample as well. The CDR3 region is CASSPRGGRETQYF. CDR3 DNA sequence: TGTGCCAGCAGCCCTAGGGGGGGACGGGAGACCCAGTACTTC. The V call is TRBV7-2, the J call TRBJ2-5; possibly TRBD2 for D (7 bases). This CDR3 is built from 14 residues. Deletions cut 5 bases from V and 5 bases from J, with 15 bases between. Germline assignment: CDR1 SGHTA and CDR2 FQGNSA.

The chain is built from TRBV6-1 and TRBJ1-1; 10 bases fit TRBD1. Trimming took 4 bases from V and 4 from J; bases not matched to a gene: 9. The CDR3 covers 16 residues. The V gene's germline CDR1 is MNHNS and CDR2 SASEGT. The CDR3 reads CASSATRQGARTEAFF. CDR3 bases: TGTGCCAGCAGTGCGACCCGACAGGGGGCGCGCACTGAAGCTTTCTTT.

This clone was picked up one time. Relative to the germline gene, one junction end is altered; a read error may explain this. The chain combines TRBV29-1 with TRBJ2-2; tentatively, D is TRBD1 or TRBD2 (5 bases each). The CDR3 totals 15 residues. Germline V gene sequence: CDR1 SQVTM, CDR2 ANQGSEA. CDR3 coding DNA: TGCAGCGTTGAAGATTGGGGCTCGAAGGACCGGGGAGCTGTTTTT. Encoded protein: CSVEDWGSKDRGAVF.

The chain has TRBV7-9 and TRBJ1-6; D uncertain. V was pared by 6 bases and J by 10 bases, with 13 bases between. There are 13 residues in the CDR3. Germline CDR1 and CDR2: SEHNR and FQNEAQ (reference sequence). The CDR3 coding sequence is TGTGCCAGCAGGCTGGACTTTGGGTCACCCCTCCACTTT. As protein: CASRLDFGSPLHF.

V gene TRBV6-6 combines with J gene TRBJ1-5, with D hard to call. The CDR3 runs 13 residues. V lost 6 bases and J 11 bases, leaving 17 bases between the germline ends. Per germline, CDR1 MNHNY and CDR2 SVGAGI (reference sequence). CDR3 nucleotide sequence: TGTGCCAGCAGCGGTAGGCAGGTCAAGGCCCAGCATTTT. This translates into CASSGRQVKAQHF.

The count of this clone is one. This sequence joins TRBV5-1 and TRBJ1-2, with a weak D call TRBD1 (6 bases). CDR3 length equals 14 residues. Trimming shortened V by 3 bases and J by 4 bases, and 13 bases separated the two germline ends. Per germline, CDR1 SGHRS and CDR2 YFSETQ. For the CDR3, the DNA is TGCGCCAGCAGCTCCACACAGGGTGGCTATGGCTACACCTTC. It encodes CASSSTQGGYGYTF.

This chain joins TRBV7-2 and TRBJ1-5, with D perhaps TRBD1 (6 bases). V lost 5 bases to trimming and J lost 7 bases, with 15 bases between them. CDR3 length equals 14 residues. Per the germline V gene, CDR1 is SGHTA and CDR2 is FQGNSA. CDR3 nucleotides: TGTGCCAGCAGCCCCCGACAGGTTTGGCAGCCCCAGCATTTT. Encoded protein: CASSPRQVWQPQHF.

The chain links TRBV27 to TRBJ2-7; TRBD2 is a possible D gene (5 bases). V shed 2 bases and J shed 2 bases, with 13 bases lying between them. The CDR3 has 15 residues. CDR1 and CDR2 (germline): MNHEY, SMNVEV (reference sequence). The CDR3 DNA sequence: TGTGCCAGCAGTTTACGAGCGGTCCTTACCTACGAGCAGTACTTC. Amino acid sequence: CASSLRAVLTYEQYF.

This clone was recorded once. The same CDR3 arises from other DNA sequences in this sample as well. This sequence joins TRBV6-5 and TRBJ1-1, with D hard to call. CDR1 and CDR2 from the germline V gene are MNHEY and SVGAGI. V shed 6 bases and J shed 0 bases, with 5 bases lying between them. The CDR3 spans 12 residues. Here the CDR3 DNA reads TGTGCCAGCAGGCGGTTGAACACTGAAGCTTTCTTT. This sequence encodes CASRRLNTEAFF.

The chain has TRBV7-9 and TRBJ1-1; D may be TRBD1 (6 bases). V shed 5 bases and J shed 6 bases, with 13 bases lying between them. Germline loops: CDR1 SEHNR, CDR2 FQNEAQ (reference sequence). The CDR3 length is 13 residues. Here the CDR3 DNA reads TGTGCCAGCAGCACACCGGGACAAGCTGAAGCTTTCTTT. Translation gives CASSTPGQAEAFF.